This TCR beta chain derives from a study of CXCR3-negative and CXCR3-positive naive CD8 T cells. Study-level results: Hydrophobicity was higher for TRB CDR3s found in CXCR3-positive naive cells than in CXCR3-negative naive cells. Much lower diversity was found in memory CD8+ cells, while both naive subsets had comparably high diversity. Memory, not naive, CXCR3-negative and CXCR3-positive cells differed in TRBV-TRBJ usage.

The authors made the TRB cDNA libraries by 5' RACE using UMI labels. TCRdb re-called the 5' RACE reads and gives one entry per CDR3 protein, without DNA. This sample's table has around 81,000 distinct CDR3 sequences. CDR3 length: 13 amino acids. Germline lookup yields CDR1 DFQATT and CDR2 SNEGSKA (reference sequence). All CD8+ T cell subsets were sorted in triplicate at 250,000 to 300,000 cells each. Regarding this clonotype: Its target is not known.

The chain recombines TRBV20-1 with TRBJ1-2; TCRdb names TRBD1, which stays unverified in the absence of DNA. This clonotype originated in a human donor in good health. Some clones in this sample may be carry-over from other donors' samples. Sequencing was done on a sample of naive CXCR3- CD8+ T cells from blood. The subset was: CD45RO-CCR7+CD27+CD95- naive CD8+ T cells lacking CXCR3 (TNR3-). The CDR3 sequence is CSALVAGYYGYTF.